The next 13 T cell receptor beta chains were all read from a single sample in a study of OX40 agonist ivuxolimab in advanced cancers. The assay was immunoSEQ multiplex PCR, and TCRdb's table has in-frame clones only and misses some. The table shows fewer than 40,000 clones, with over 60% occurring only once. The source material was CD4+ or CD8+ T cells sorted from blood, sampled in a trial of the OX40 agonist ivuxolimab. These TCRs come from an adult with an advanced solid tumor such as melanoma, head and neck, liver or kidney cancer.

The rearrangement uses TRBV5-6 and TRBJ1-1, with TRBD1 as a possible D gene (6 bases). The V end lost 0 bases, the J end lost 1 base, and 10 bases lay between the germline ends. The CDR3 runs 15 residues. CDR1 and CDR2 (germline): SGHDT, YYEEEE. The CDR3 region is CASSLVGARNTEAFF. For the CDR3, the DNA is TGTGCCAGCAGCTTGGTGGGGGCCAGGAACACTGAAGCTTTCTTT.

The rearrangement joins TRBV2 to TRBJ1-1; the match to TRBD1 covers 11 bases. Germline V gene data show CDR1 as SNHLY and CDR2 as FYNNEI. The CDR3 covers 12 residues. V lost 8 bases to trimming and J lost 11 bases; unmatched junction nucleotides: 7. For the CDR3, the DNA is TGTGCCAGCGGCGGACAGGGGGCGCTTGCTTTCTTT. Its protein is CASGGQGALAFF. Looking up the rest from reference TRBV2 and TRBJ1-1 gives the full variable domain: EPEVTQTPSHQVTQMGQEVILRCVPISNHLYFYWYRQILGQKVEFLVSFYNNEISEKSEIFDDQFSVERPDGSNFTLKIRSTKLEDSAMYFCASGGQGALAFFGQGTRLTVV.

The V call is TRBV5-1, the J call TRBJ2-5; 7 bases are a match to TRBD2. The ends lost 6 bases at V and 2 bases at J; junction bases unmatched: 7. The germline V gene encodes CDR1 SGHRS and CDR2 YFSETQ. This CDR3 spans 14 amino acids. The CDR3 region is CASKPSGTQETQYF. The DNA of the CDR3 is TGCGCCAGCAAGCCTAGCGGAACTCAAGAGACCCAGTACTTC.

The rearrangement uses TRBV7-8 and TRBJ2-5; unclear D gene. This CDR3 spans 12 amino acids. From germline, CDR1 is SGHVS and CDR2 FQNEAQ. Trimming removed 3 bases at V and 1 base at J, with 3 bases between. Here the CDR3 reads CASSFPQETQYF. The CDR3 region has the DNA TGTGCCAGCAGCTTTCCCCAAGAGACCCAGTACTTC.

The rearrangement uses TRBV6-1 and TRBJ1-1; no clear D gene. The CDR3 length is 15 residues. Trimming shortened V by 9 bases and J by 0 bases, and 17 bases separated the two germline ends. Germline CDR1 and CDR2: MNHNS and SASEGT. CDR3 amino acids: CASVELWTVNTEAFF. CDR3 sequence (DNA): TGTGCCAGTGTCGAACTCTGGACGGTGAACACTGAAGCTTTCTTT.

This chain uses TRBV12-5 with TRBJ1-2, with TRBD1 as a possible D gene (6 bases). The V and J ends lost 2 bases and 6 bases respectively, with 10 bases between them. The V gene's germline CDR1 is LGHNT and CDR2 FRNRAP. This CDR3 has 13 amino acids. CDR3 residues: CASGLFNRDGYTF. CDR3 sequence (DNA): TGTGCTAGTGGTTTGTTTAACAGGGATGGCTACACCTTC.

The rearrangement links TRBV28 to TRBJ2-5; D ambiguous. The last part of the DNA fits TRBJ2-7 better; the J call may be wrong. CDR1 is MDHEN and CDR2 is SYDVKM in the germline V gene. The CDR3 is made up of 13 amino acids. CDR3 DNA: TGTGCCAGCAGTTTAATCCGCCCCTACGAGCAGTACTTC. Its protein is CASSLIRPYEQYF.

The rearrangement joins TRBV19 to TRBJ2-1; no reliable D call. Germline CDR1 LNHDA, CDR2 SQIVND (reference sequence). V shed 5 bases and J shed 3 bases, with 5 bases lying between them. The CDR3 runs 12 residues. This CDR3 reads CASSDNYNEQFF. The CDR3 bases are TGTGCCAGTAGTGACAACTACAATGAGCAGTTCTTC.

As concerns this clone: An end of the junction differs from the germline gene, which may be a read error. The chain is built from TRBV6-5 and TRBJ1-1; D ambiguous. The length of the CDR3 is 12 residues. Germline V gives CDR1 MNHEY, CDR2 SVGAGI. CDR3 amino acids: CAISERGTEAFF. CDR3 sequence (DNA): TGTGCCATCAGTGAGAGAGGCACTGAAGCTTTCTTT.

This rearrangement joins TRBV4-2 to TRBJ2-5, with TRBD2 identical over 14 bases. The length of the CDR3 is 18 residues. With 0 bases clipped from V and 5 bases from J, the junction kept 8 bases outside the gene matches. CDR1 is LGHNA, CDR2 YNFKEQ, per germline. CDR3 nucleotide sequence: TGTGCCAGCAGCCAAGAAGAGACTAGCGGGGGGGCCTGGGAGACCCAGTACTTC. Its protein is CASSQEETSGGAWETQYF.

This clone has more than one count but fewer than ten. The chain employs TRBV30 and TRBJ1-5; no firm D call. The CDR3 sequence is 13 residues long. Germline V gene sequence: CDR1 GTSNPN, CDR2 SVGIG (reference sequence). V was pared by 1 base and J by 5 bases, with 9 bases between. This CDR3 is CAWSGRLDQPQHF. In DNA, the CDR3 is TGTGCCTGGAGTGGGCGGCTTGATCAGCCCCAGCATTTT.

The V gene is TRBV7-8, the J gene TRBJ2-1; D remains ambiguous. The CDR3 totals 16 residues. CDR1 and CDR2 (germline): SGHVS, FQNEAQ. The germline V and J ends were trimmed by 7 bases and 8 bases, with 24 bases remaining between them. The CDR3 protein is CASTQLSPRALDEQFF. CDR3 sequence (DNA): TGTGCCAGCACCCAACTGTCCCCTCGTGCTTTGGATGAGCAGTTCTTC.

The chain links TRBV14 to TRBJ1-4; D remains unclear. Germline CDR1 reads SGHDN; CDR2 reads FVKESK. V lost 8 bases and J 0 bases, leaving 31 bases between the germline ends. This CDR3 region has 21 residues. The CDR3 DNA reads TGTGCCAGCTTGGGCGGGGTGTTGCAGCCCCGATACCCTTCAACTAATGAAAAACTGTTTTTT. This codes for CASLGGVLQPRYPSTNEKLFF.